The rows below give T cell receptor beta chains drawn from one sample of a study of technical replicates of blood from a few donors. Assay: immunoSEQ multiplex PCR; the TCRdb copy retains only in-frame clones and omits some. This table holds 65,000 to 80,000 clones, under 99% found once. Sample: T cells isolated from PBMCs. The receptors derive from a human donor in good health. The CDR3 runs from the conserved cysteine through the conserved F or W. Fields, in order: CDR3 length, D gene, clone size, J gene, V gene, CDR3 protein, CDR3 DNA. A D gene is named only where the DNA matches it firmly. Part of the rows lack a size; the others show once, few, many or a class for expanded clones.

14 . . TRBJ1-4 TRBV25-1 CASSEHSTNEKLFF TGTGCCAGCAGTGAACATTCAACTAATGAAAAACTGTTTTTT
14 TRBD2 once TRBJ2-7 TRBV7-8 CASSLWLAGGEQYF TGTGCCAGCAGCTTATGGCTAGCGGGAGGCGAGCAGTACTTC
14 TRBD2 . TRBJ2-7 TRBV11-2 CASTLAGVRYEQYF TGTGCCAGCACCTTAGCGGGAGTTAGGTACGAGCAGTACTTC
16 . . TRBJ1-3 TRBV6-6 CASSYGRGNSGNTIYF TGTGCCAGCAGCTACGGTCGGGGGAACTCTGGAAACACCATATATTTT
14 . . TRBJ1-1 TRBV14 CASSQETGPTEAFF TGTGCCAGCAGCCAGGAGACAGGTCCCACTGAAGCTTTCTTT
14 TRBD1 . TRBJ2-2 TRBV7-9 CASSLVTGAGELFF TGTGCCAGCAGCTTAGTTACAGGGGCCGGGGAGCTGTTTTTT
15 . . TRBJ2-3 TRBV27 CASSSRVASTDTQYF TGTGCCAGCAGCTCTCGTGTGGCTAGCACAGATACGCAGTATTTT
12 . . TRBJ1-1 TRBV11-3 CASSLSNTEAFF TGTGCCAGCAGCTTGAGTAACACTGAAGCTTTCTTT
14 TRBD2 . TRBJ2-1 TRBV6-5 CASPVSSGFNEQFF TGTGCCAGCCCGGTGTCTAGCGGTTTCAATGAGCAGTTCTTC
17 TRBD2 . TRBJ2-1 TRBV7-3 CASSLGQRGSSYNEQFF TGTGCCAGCAGCTTAGGGCAGCGGGGGAGCTCCTACAATGAGCAGTTCTTC
15 . . TRBJ2-1 TRBV9 CASSELARSYNEQFF TGTGCCAGCAGCGAACTAGCTAGATCCTACAATGAGCAGTTCTTC
16 . . TRBJ2-1 TRBV18 CASSPLQMSSYNEQFF TGTGCCAGCTCACCTCTTCAAATGAGCTCCTACAATGAGCAGTTCTTC